One sample yielded the 8 T cell receptor beta chains listed below, sequenced in a study of cytomegalovirus exposure and HLA in healthy donors. A multiplex PCR was run with 60 Vbeta primers and 13 Jbeta primers. TCRdb's table, derived via immunoSEQ multiplex PCR, lists solely in-frame clones and lacks some. The repertoire consists of roughly 100,000 clones, with about 75% occurring once and the leading ten covering around 4.5%. The sample taken for sequencing was PBMCs. These receptors came from a woman aged 40-49 years in good health and CMV-seronegative.

This clone occurred once. The rearrangement links TRBV6-5 to TRBJ2-2; a possible D gene is TRBD1 (7 bases). V dropped 6 bases and J dropped 0 bases, with 11 bases sitting between them. CDR3 size: 15 residues. Germline CDR1 MNHEY, CDR2 SVGAGI. CDR3 in amino acids: CASRAGQTNTGELFF. The CDR3 bases are TGTGCCAGCAGGGCGGGACAGACGAACACCGGGGAGCTGTTTTTT.

V gene TRBV9 combines with J gene TRBJ2-3; TRBD2 aligns across 7 bases. J lost 0 bases, V lost 4 bases, and 5 bases had no gene match. Germline lookup yields CDR1 SGDLS and CDR2 YYNGEE. The CDR3 spans 15 residues. CDR3 nucleotide sequence: TGTGCCAGCAGCCTCAGCGGGACTAGCACAGATACGCAGTATTTT. Translating it yields CASSLSGTSTDTQYF.

The V and J genes are TRBV5-4 and TRBJ2-3; 8 bases line up with TRBD2. With 4 bases clipped from V and 4 bases from J, the junction kept 8 bases outside the gene matches. In germline, CDR1 is SGHNT, CDR2 YYREEE (reference sequence). There are 15 residues in the CDR3. DNA of the CDR3: TGTGCCAGCAGCGCCCCGGGACTAGAAGCAGATACGCAGTATTTT. This sequence encodes CASSAPGLEADTQYF. Based on the CDR3 plus reference TRBV5-4 and TRBJ2-3, the full variable domain is ETGVTQSPTHLIKTRGQQVTLRCSSQSGHNTVSWYQQALGQGPQFIFQYYREEENGRGNFPPRFSGLQFPNYSSELNVNALELDDSALYLCASSAPGLEADTQYFGPGTRLTVL.

The chain employs TRBV2 and TRBJ1-4, with 8 bases aligning to TRBD1. The germline V gene encodes CDR1 SNHLY and CDR2 FYNNEI. The trim removed 5 bases at V and 6 bases at J, leaving 5 bases unmatched. The CDR3 has 14 amino acids. CDR3: CASSKDRVDEKLFF. CDR3 DNA: TGTGCCAGCAGTAAGGACAGGGTGGATGAAAAACTGTTTTTT.

The chain recombines TRBV29-1 with TRBJ2-3; tentatively, D is TRBD2 (5 bases). The CDR3 sequence is 18 residues long. V lost 2 bases, J lost 3 bases, and 24 bases lay in between. Germline lookup yields CDR1 SQVTM and CDR2 ANQGSEA. The CDR3 reads CSVERRMGGIMSTDTQYF. The CDR3 DNA is TGCAGCGTTGAAAGGAGGATGGGTGGGATCATGTCAACAGATACGCAGTATTTT.

The V gene is TRBV18, the J gene TRBJ2-5; D is possibly TRBD2 (5 bases). CDR1 and CDR2 (germline): KGHSH, LQKENI. This CDR3 contains 15 residues. Between the trimmed V and J ends, which lost 2 bases and 4 bases, there was a span of 14 bases. CDR3 region: CASSPVVSGGETQYF. For the CDR3, the DNA is TGTGCCAGCTCACCAGTGGTTTCAGGAGGAGAGACCCAGTACTTC.

This clone was observed a single time. The rearrangement links TRBV7-9 to TRBJ2-5, with 8 bases identical to TRBD1. Germline CDR1 reads SEHNR; CDR2 reads FQNEAQ (reference sequence). J gave up 5 bases and V 0 bases, and 8 bases lay outside the gene matches. This CDR3 is built from 16 residues. The chain's CDR3 is CASSLAGQVRRETQYF. The DNA for the CDR3 is TGTGCCAGCAGCTTAGCGGGACAGGTTCGCCGGGAGACCCAGTACTTC.

A few counts support this clone. The chain recombines TRBV18 with TRBJ2-3, with 8 positions matching TRBD2. After removal of 6 bases from V and 2 bases from J, the junction contained 4 bases not matched to a gene. The germline gives CDR1 KGHSH, CDR2 LQKENI. The CDR3 covers 14 residues. The CDR3 nucleotides read TGTGCCAGCTCCGTACTAGCGGACACAGATACGCAGTATTTT. Its translation is CASSVLADTDTQYF.